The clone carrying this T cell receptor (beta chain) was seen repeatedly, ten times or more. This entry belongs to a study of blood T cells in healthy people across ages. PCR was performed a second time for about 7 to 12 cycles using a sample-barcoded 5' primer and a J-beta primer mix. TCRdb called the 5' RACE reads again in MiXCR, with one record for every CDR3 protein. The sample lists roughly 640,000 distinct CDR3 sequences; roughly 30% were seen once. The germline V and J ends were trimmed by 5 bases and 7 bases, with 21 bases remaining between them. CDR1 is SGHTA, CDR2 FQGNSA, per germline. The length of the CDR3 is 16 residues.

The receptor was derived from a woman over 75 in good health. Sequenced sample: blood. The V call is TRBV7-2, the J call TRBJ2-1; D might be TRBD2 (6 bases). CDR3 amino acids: CASSADGGLNGNEQFF. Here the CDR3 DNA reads TGTGCCAGCAGCGCAGACGGAGGGCTTAACGGGAATGAGCAGTTCTTC.